These 26 T cell receptor beta chains originate from one sample sequenced in a study of T cell repertoires in cytomegalovirus infection. TCRdb reanalysed the reads using MiXCR and keeps one entry per CDR3 protein. Here the sample spans roughly 110,000 distinct CDR3 sequences, around 30% being singletons. The antigens of these receptors remain unknown. The sequencing used CD8+ T cells from cultured PBMCs, collected from culture after CMV antigen stimulation. The receptor set was obtained from a human donor in good health (CMV status not recorded). Some clones in this sample may be carry-over from other donors' samples.

This clonotype was recorded only once. CDR3 sequence reads: CASSFPSSPLHF. CDR3 DNA sequence: TGTGCCAGCAGTTTTCCCTCGTCACCCCTCCACTTT. The chain is built from TRBV27 and TRBJ1-6; D is ambiguous. There are 12 residues in the CDR3. Germline V gene data show CDR1 as MNHEY and CDR2 as SMNVEV (reference sequence). Trimming cost V 3 bases and J 10 bases, with 7 bases left between them.

The chain recombines TRBV6-6 with TRBJ2-3; possibly TRBD1 or TRBD2 for D (5 bases each). Germline V lookup: CDR1 MNHNY, CDR2 SVGAGI (reference sequence). V lost 8 bases to trimming and J lost 2 bases, with 17 bases between them. This CDR3 is 15 amino acids long. CDR3 coding DNA: TGTGCCAGCCCACGGGCAAGGGGAGACACAGATACGCAGTATTTT. The encoded protein is CASPRARGDTDTQYF.

The chain uses TRBV27 and TRBJ2-7, with unresolved D. This CDR3 has 13 amino acids. Germline CDR1 MNHEY, CDR2 SMNVEV (reference sequence). V lost 3 bases, J lost 5 bases, and 11 bases lay in between. Written as DNA, the CDR3 is TGTGCCAGCAGTTTCCCCGGCATGAACGAGCAGTACTTC. It specifies CASSFPGMNEQYF.

This chain joins TRBV7-2 and TRBJ2-5; D unclear. The germline V and J ends were trimmed by 5 bases and 4 bases, with 11 bases remaining between them. The CDR3 has 13 amino acids. Germline lookup yields CDR1 SGHTA and CDR2 FQGNSA. DNA for the CDR3: TGTGCCAGCAGCCTACTCCACTTAGAGACCCAGTACTTC. This translates into CASSLLHLETQYF.

V and J are TRBV20-1 and TRBJ2-3; D remains ambiguous. The V and J ends lost 0 bases and 3 bases respectively, with 16 bases between them. CDR1 and CDR2 (germline): DFQATT, SNEGSKA (reference sequence). The CDR3 contains 16 residues. This chain's CDR3 is CSARDFQKSETDTQYF. CDR3 bases: TGCAGTGCTAGAGATTTTCAGAAGTCAGAGACAGATACGCAGTATTTT.

The chain has TRBV20-1 and TRBJ1-2; 9 positions match TRBD1. Germline loops: CDR1 DFQATT, CDR2 SNEGSKA (reference sequence). J was trimmed by 7 bases and V by 0 bases; bases with no gene match: 18. The CDR3 has 18 amino acids. The CDR3 loop reads CSARDISIVTGGYLGYTF. The CDR3 DNA is TGCAGTGCTAGAGATATTAGTATAGTGACAGGGGGATATCTTGGCTACACCTTC.

This clonotype was picked up a small number of times. This chain joins TRBV7-8 and TRBJ1-1, with D possibly TRBD1 on 6 matching bases. Germline V gives CDR1 SGHVS, CDR2 FQNEAQ. The CDR3 runs 15 residues. The ends were cut back, 5 bases at V and 1 base at J, with 14 bases in the middle. The CDR3 loop is CASSPRLGGNTEAFF. The CDR3 coding sequence is TGTGCCAGCAGCCCACGGCTAGGGGGGAACACTGAAGCTTTCTTT.

In its sample, this clonotype was seen once. V usage is TRBV15 and J usage is TRBJ2-7, with 10 bases aligning to TRBD2. Looked up from germline, CDR1 is LNHNV and CDR2 is YYDKDF (reference sequence). V dropped 0 bases and J dropped 4; count of bases not matched to a gene: 12. CDR3 length equals 18 residues. CDR3 sequence (DNA): TGTGCCACCAGCAGAGAGGTGGGTCTAGCGGGGGATTCTTACGAGCAGTACTTC. It translates to CATSREVGLAGDSYEQYF.

This clonotype was recorded only once. The chain has TRBV2 and TRBJ2-1, with 8 bases identical to TRBD2. V shed 0 bases and J 0 bases; nucleotides not matched to a gene: 16. This CDR3 spans 21 amino acids. In germline, CDR1 is SNHLY, CDR2 FYNNEI. The chain's CDR3 is CASSEAPRSSGRRSSYNEQFF. The CDR3, as DNA: TGTGCCAGCAGTGAAGCCCCACGTTCTAGCGGGCGAAGGAGCTCCTACAATGAGCAGTTCTTC. Using reference TRBV2 and TRBJ2-1 for the parts outside the CDR3, the full variable domain is EPEVTQTPSHQVTQMGQEVILRCVPISNHLYFYWYRQILGQKVEFLVSFYNNEISEKSEIFDDQFSVERPDGSNFTLKIRSTKLEDSAMYFCASSEAPRSSGRRSSYNEQFFGPGTRLTVL.

This clonotype came up a few times. CDR3 sequence (DNA): TGTGCCAGCAGCTTCCCGGGGGGGCGAGATGAGCAGTTCTTC. Translated: CASSFPGGRDEQFF. The chain links TRBV7-9 to TRBJ2-1; 8 bases align to TRBD2. Germline V gene lookup returns CDR1 SEHNR and CDR2 FQNEAQ (reference sequence). This CDR3 is built from 14 residues. V trimming: 3 bases; J trimming: 8 bases; junction bases outside the gene matches: 6.

This sequence joins TRBV4-2 and TRBJ2-5; D gene uncertain. The ends were cut back, 1 base at V and 5 bases at J, with 8 bases in the middle. The length of the CDR3 is 13 residues. CDR1 LGHNA and CDR2 YNFKEQ come from the germline V gene. CDR3 protein: CASSQGLMETQYF. The CDR3, as DNA: TGTGCCAGCAGCCAAGGTCTAATGGAGACCCAGTACTTC.

The chain combines TRBV9 with TRBJ2-7; the match to TRBD2 covers 11 bases. The CDR3 sequence is 16 residues long. V lost 3 bases to trimming and J lost 3 bases; unmatched junction nucleotides: 8. CDR1 is SGDLS and CDR2 is YYNGEE in the germline V gene. The CDR3 nucleotides read TGTGCCAGCAGCGCCAGCCTAGCGGGGGGCGGCTACGAGCAGTACTTC. Translating gives CASSASLAGGGYEQYF.

This clonotype was recorded many times. This chain's CDR3 is CASSGGVSYNEQFF. The DNA of the CDR3 is TGTGCCAGCAGCGGTGGGGTTTCCTACAATGAGCAGTTCTTC. This sequence joins TRBV28 and TRBJ2-1; D gene ambiguous. Trimming took off 6 bases at V and 1 base at J, with 10 bases between the two ends. Germline loops: CDR1 MDHEN, CDR2 SYDVKM. This CDR3 is built from 14 residues.

This clonotype was observed a handful of times. V gene TRBV4-1 combines with J gene TRBJ2-7; the D is unclear. The CDR3 extends over 13 amino acids. CDR1 and CDR2 (germline): MGHRA, YSYEKL. V was cut by 1 base and J by 0 bases, with 4 bases left in between. The CDR3 DNA sequence: TGCGCCAGCAGCCAAGCCCCCTCCTACGAGCAGTACTTC. Translated: CASSQAPSYEQYF.

The chain carries TRBV7-9 and TRBJ2-7, with TRBD2 as a possible D gene (6 bases). V shed 8 bases and J shed 1 base, with 15 bases lying between them. Germline V gene data show CDR1 as SEHNR and CDR2 as FQNEAQ (reference sequence). The CDR3 length is 14 residues. The CDR3 here is CASVLLAGSYEQYF. The CDR3 coding sequence is TGTGCCAGCGTACTTCTGGCGGGATCCTACGAGCAGTACTTC. Based on the CDR3 plus reference TRBV7-9 and TRBJ2-7, the full variable domain is DTGVSQNPRHKITKRGQNVTFRCDPISEHNRLYWYRQTLGQGPEFLTYFQNEAQLEKSRLLSDRFSAERPKGSFSTLEIQRTEQGDSAMYLCASVLLAGSYEQYFGPGTRLTVT.

This clonotype came up many times. The CDR3 DNA is TGTGCCAGCAGCTCCGGTTTGGGACAGGGGCTATCTGGAAACACCATATATTTT. This gives the protein CASSSGLGQGLSGNTIYF. V is TRBV7-2 and J is TRBJ1-3, with 10 bases fitting TRBD1. Per germline, CDR1 SGHTA and CDR2 FQGNSA. This CDR3 has 18 amino acids. Trimming removed 4 bases from V and 1 base from J; junction bases left unmatched: 10. Together with reference TRBV7-2 and TRBJ1-3, the CDR3 gives the full variable domain: GAGVSQSPSNKVTEKGKDVELRCDPISGHTALYWYRQSLGQGLEFLIYFQGNSAPDKSGLPSDRFSAERTGGSVSTLTIQRTQQEDSAVYLCASSSGLGQGLSGNTIYFGEGSWLTVV.

This clonotype was recorded many times. This chain links TRBV11-2 with TRBJ1-4; D is unclear. The CDR3 is made up of 15 amino acids. V lost 1 base, J lost 0 bases, and 6 bases lay in between. Per the germline V gene, CDR1 is SGHAT and CDR2 is FQNNGV. The CDR3: CASSLGGSTNEKLFF. CDR3 nucleotide sequence: TGTGCCAGCAGCTTAGGAGGGTCAACTAATGAAAAACTGTTTTTT.

This clonotype came up a few times. The chain links TRBV5-1 to TRBJ1-1, with TRBD1 matching over 9 bases. Trimming at V came to 5 bases and at J to 1 base, leaving 9 bases not matched to a gene. Looked up from germline, CDR1 is SGHRS and CDR2 is YFSETQ. The length of the CDR3 is 16 residues. The CDR3 bases are TGCGCCAGCAGACCGGGACAGGGAATGTGGAACACTGAAGCTTTCTTT. Its protein product is CASRPGQGMWNTEAFF.

This clonotype was picked up a small number of times. The chain couples TRBV2 to TRBJ1-2; TRBD1 might be the D (6 bases). Trimming pared 6 bases from V and 2 bases from J, leaving 10 bases between. CDR1 and CDR2 from the germline V gene are SNHLY and FYNNEI. The CDR3 spans 13 residues. The CDR3 DNA follows: TGTGCCAGCAGACTAGGGACAAACTATGGCTACACCTTC. Amino acids: CASRLGTNYGYTF.

This chain joins TRBV7-9 and TRBJ1-4; no firm D call. The germline V gene encodes CDR1 SEHNR and CDR2 FQNEAQ (reference sequence). This CDR3 region has 21 residues. Between the trimmed V and J ends, which lost 0 bases and 4 bases, there was a span of 27 bases. The CDR3 loop is CASSLALVAGHIMWSNEKLFF. CDR3 bases: TGTGCCAGCAGCTTAGCCCTCGTCGCAGGCCATATAATGTGGAGTAATGAAAAACTGTTTTTT.

The V call is TRBV7-8, the J call TRBJ2-7; 9 nucleotides agree with TRBD2. CDR1 and CDR2 from the germline V gene are SGHVS and FQNEAQ. The CDR3 consists of 16 residues. V shed 4 bases, J shed 6 bases, and the junction held 13 bases outside the gene matches. For the CDR3, the DNA is TGTGCCAGCAGCTCAACCTCCGGGACTAGCTTTGGCGAGCAGTACTTC. Its translation: CASSSTSGTSFGEQYF.

The chain uses TRBV25-1 and TRBJ2-7; 8 bases line up with TRBD1. With V trimmed by 3 bases and J by 3 bases, 7 bases remained unmatched. The germline CDR1 and CDR2 sequences are MGHDK and SYGVNS. The CDR3 consists of 15 residues. The CDR3 protein is CASSDGQGTNYEQYF. For the CDR3, the DNA is TGTGCCAGCAGTGACGGACAGGGTACAAACTACGAGCAGTACTTC.

This clonotype was seen ten or more times. CDR3 DNA: TGTGCCAGCAGCTTCGGGCAGGCCTATGGCTACACCTTC. This sequence encodes CASSFGQAYGYTF. The chain combines TRBV11-2 with TRBJ1-2, with D uncertain. V lost 3 bases, J lost 4 bases, and 9 bases lay in between. CDR3 length: 13 amino acids. Germline V lookup: CDR1 SGHAT, CDR2 FQNNGV.

This clonotype was seen at least ten times. V usage is TRBV10-2 and J usage is TRBJ1-2; 10 nucleotides match TRBD1. The V gene end was trimmed by 2 bases and the J gene end by 5 bases; junction bases not matched to a gene: 2. The germline CDR1 and CDR2 sequences are WSHSY and SAAADI. The CDR3 totals 14 residues. The CDR3 coding sequence is TGCGCCAGCAGTGAGGGGACAGGGGAGTATGGCTACACCTTC. This translates into CASSEGTGEYGYTF.

This clonotype showed up just a few times. This chain joins TRBV7-6 and TRBJ1-4, with D hard to call. The germline V gene has CDR1 SGHVS and CDR2 FNYEAQ. The CDR3 covers 18 residues. Trimming pared 2 bases from V and 0 bases from J, leaving 16 bases between. The CDR3 DNA follows: TGTGCCAGCAGCTTACCTAAGACGGGATCCACAACTAATGAAAAACTGTTTTTT. Encoded protein: CASSLPKTGSTTNEKLFF.

V and J are TRBV27 and TRBJ2-1; D gene ambiguous. The CDR3 runs to 16 residues. V was shortened by 3 bases and J by 0 bases, with 12 bases between the two germline ends. CDR1 is MNHEY, CDR2 SMNVEV, per germline (reference sequence). In DNA form, the CDR3 reads TGTGCCAGCAGTTTTGATCTGGGTAGCTCCTACAATGAGCAGTTCTTC. Protein sequence: CASSFDLGSSYNEQFF.